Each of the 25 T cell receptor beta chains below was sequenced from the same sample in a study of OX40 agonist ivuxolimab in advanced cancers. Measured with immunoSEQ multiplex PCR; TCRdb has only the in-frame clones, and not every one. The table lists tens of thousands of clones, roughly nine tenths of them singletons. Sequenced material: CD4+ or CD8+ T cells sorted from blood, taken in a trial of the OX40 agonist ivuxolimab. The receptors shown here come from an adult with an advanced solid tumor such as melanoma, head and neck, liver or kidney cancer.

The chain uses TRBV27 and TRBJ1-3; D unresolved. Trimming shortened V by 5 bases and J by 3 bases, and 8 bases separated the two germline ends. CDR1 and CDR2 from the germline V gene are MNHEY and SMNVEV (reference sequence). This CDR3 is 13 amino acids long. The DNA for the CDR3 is TGTGCCAGCAGTGGGGTTGGTGGAAACACCATATATTTT. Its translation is CASSGVGGNTIYF.

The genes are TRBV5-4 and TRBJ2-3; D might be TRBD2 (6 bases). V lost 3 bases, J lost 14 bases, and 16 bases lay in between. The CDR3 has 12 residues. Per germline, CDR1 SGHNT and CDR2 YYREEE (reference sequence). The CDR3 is CASSWDSGRVYF. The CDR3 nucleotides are TGTGCCAGCAGCTGGGACTCCGGTCGAGTGTATTTT.

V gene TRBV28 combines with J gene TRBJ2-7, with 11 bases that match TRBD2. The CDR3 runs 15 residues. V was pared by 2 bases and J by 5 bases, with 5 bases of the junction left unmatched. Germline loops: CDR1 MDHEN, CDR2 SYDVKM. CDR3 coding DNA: TGTGCCAGCAGTTTAAGTAGCGGGAGGGCCGACGAGCAGTACTTC. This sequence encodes CASSLSSGRADEQYF.

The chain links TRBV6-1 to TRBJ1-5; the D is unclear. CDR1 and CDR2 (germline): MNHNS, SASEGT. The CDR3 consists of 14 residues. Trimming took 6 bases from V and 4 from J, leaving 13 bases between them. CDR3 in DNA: TGTGCCAGCAGACCAGACACTCGGAATCAGCCCCAGCATTTT. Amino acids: CASRPDTRNQPQHF.

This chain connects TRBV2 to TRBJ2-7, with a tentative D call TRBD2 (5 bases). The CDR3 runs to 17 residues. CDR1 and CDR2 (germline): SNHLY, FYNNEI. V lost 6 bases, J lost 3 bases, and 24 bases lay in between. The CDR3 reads CASSPTFLRNGLYEQYF. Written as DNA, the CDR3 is TGTGCCAGCAGCCCTACCTTTTTGCGGAATGGACTCTACGAGCAGTACTTC.

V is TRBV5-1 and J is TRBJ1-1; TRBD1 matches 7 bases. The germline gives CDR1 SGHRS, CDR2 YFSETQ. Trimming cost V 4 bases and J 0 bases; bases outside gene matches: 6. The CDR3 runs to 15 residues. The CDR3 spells CASSRGQVMNTEAFF. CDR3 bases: TGCGCCAGCAGCCGAGGACAGGTTATGAACACTGAAGCTTTCTTT.

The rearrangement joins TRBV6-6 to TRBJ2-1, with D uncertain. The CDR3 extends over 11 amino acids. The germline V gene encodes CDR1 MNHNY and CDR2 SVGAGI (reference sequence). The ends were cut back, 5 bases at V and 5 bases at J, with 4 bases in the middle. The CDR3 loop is CASSPNNEQFF. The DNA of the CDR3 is TGTGCCAGCAGTCCTAACAATGAGCAGTTCTTC.

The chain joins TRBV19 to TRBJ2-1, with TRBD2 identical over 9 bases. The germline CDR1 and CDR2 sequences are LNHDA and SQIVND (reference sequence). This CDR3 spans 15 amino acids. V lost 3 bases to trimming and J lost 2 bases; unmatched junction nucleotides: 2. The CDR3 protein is CASSIGGGAYNEQFF. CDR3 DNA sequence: TGTGCCAGTAGTATCGGCGGGGGGGCCTACAATGAGCAGTTCTTC.

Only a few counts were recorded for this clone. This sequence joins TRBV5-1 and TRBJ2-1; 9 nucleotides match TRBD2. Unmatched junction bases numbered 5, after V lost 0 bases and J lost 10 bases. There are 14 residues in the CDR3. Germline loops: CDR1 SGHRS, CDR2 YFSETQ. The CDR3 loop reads CASSLVLAGVEQFF. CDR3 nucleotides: TGCGCCAGCAGCTTGGTATTAGCGGGAGTGGAGCAGTTCTTC. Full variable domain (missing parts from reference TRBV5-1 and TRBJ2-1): KAGVTQTPRYLIKTRGQQVTLSCSPISGHRSVSWYQQTPGQGLQFLFEYFSETQRNKGNFPGRFSGRQFSNSRSEMNVSTLELGDSALYLCASSLVLAGVEQFFGPGTRLTVL.

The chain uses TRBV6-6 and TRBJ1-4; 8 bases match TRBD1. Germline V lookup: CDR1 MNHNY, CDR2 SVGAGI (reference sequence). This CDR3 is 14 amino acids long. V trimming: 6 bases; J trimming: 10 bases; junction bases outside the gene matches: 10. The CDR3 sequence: CASRPTGEVTKLFF. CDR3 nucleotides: TGTGCCAGCAGGCCGACAGGGGAGGTCACAAAACTGTTTTTT.

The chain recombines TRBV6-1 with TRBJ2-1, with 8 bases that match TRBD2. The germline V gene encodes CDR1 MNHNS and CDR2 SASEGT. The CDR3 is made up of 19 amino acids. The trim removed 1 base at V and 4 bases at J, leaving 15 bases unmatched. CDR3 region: CASSEEGTRALRGYNEQFF. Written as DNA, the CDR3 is TGTGCCAGCAGTGAAGAGGGGACTAGGGCCTTAAGGGGATACAATGAGCAGTTCTTC.

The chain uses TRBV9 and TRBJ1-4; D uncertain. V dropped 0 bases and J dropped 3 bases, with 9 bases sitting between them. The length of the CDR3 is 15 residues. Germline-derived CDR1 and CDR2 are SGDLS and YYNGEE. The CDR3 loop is CASSVGSSANEKLFF. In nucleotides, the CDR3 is TGTGCCAGCAGCGTAGGCAGCTCAGCTAATGAAAAACTGTTTTTT. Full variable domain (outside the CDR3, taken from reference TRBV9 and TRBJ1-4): DSGVTQTPKHLITATGQRVTLRCSPRSGDLSVYWYQQSLDQGLQFLIQYYNGEERAKGNILERFSAQQFPDLHSELNLSSLELGDSALYFCASSVGSSANEKLFFGSGTQLSVL.

As DNA, the CDR3 is TGTGCCAGCTCATCAACAGGATCGGGGCAGCCCCAGCATTTT. Translated, it gives CASSSTGSGQPQHF. The chain recombines TRBV2 with TRBJ1-5; a possible D gene is TRBD1 (5 bases). Trimming stripped 8 bases from V and 7 bases from J, with 18 bases between. CDR3 length: 14 residues. Germline V lookup: CDR1 SNHLY, CDR2 FYNNEI.

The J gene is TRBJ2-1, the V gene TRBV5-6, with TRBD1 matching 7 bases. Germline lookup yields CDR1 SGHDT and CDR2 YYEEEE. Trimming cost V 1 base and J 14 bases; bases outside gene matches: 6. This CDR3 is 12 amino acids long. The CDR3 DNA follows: TGTGCCAGCAGCTTGAATCGGCAGGGGGAGTTCTTC. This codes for CASSLNRQGEFF.

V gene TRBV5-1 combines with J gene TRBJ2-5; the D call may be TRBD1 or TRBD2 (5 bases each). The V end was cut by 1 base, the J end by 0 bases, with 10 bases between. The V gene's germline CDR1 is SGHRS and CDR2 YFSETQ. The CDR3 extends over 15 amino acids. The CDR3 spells CASSLSGAHQETQYF. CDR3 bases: TGCGCCAGCAGCTTGTCCGGGGCCCACCAAGAGACCCAGTACTTC.

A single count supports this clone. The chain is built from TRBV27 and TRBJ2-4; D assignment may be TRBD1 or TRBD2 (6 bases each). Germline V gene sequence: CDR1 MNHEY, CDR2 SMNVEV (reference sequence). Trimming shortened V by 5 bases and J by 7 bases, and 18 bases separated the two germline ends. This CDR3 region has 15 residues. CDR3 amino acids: CASSPRGGGGNIQYF. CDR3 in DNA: TGTGCCAGCAGTCCCCGAGGAGGGGGTGGGAACATTCAGTACTTC.

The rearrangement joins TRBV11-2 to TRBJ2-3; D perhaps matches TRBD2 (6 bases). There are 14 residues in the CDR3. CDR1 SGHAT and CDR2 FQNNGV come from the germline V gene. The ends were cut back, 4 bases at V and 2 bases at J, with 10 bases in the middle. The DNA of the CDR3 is TGTGCCAGCAGCTCGGGACTGCACACAGATACGCAGTATTTT. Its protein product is CASSSGLHTDTQYF. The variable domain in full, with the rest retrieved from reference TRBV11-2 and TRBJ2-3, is EAGVAQSPRYKIIEKRQSVAFWCNPISGHATLYWYQQILGQGPKLLIQFQNNGVVDDSQLPKDRFSAERLKGVDSTLKIQPAKLEDSAVYLCASSSGLHTDTQYFGPGTRLTVL.

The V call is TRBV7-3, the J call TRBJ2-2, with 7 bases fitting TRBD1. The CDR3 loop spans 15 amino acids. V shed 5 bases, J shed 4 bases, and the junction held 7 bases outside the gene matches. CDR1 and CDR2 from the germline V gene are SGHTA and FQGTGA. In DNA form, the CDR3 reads TGTGCCAGCAGCCCGCAGGGGGTCAGCACCGGGGAGCTGTTTTTT. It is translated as CASSPQGVSTGELFF.

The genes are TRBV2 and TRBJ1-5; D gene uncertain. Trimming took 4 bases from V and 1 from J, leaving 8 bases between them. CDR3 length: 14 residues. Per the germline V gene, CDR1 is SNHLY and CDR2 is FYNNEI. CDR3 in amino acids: CASSALQSNQPQHF. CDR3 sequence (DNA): TGTGCCAGCAGTGCCCTTCAAAGCAATCAGCCCCAGCATTTT.

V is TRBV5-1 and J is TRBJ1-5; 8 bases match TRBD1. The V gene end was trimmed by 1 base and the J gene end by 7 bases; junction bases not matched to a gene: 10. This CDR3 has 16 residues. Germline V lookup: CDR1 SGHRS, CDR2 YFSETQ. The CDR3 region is CASSLSGQGVGQPQHF. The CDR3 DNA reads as TGCGCCAGCAGCTTGAGCGGACAGGGAGTCGGACAGCCCCAGCATTTT.

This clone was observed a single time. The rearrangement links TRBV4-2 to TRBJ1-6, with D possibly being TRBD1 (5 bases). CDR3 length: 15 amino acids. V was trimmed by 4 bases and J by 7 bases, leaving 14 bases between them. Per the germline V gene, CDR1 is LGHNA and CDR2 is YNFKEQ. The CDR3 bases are TGTGCCAGCAGCCCGCGGGGGGGAAAAAATTCACCCCTCCACTTT. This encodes CASSPRGGKNSPLHF.

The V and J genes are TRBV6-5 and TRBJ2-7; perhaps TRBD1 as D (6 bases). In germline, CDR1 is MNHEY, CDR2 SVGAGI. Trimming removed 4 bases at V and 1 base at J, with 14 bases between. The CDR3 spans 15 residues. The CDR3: CASSSRDNPSYEQYF. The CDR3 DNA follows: TGTGCCAGCAGTTCCCGGGACAACCCATCCTACGAGCAGTACTTC.

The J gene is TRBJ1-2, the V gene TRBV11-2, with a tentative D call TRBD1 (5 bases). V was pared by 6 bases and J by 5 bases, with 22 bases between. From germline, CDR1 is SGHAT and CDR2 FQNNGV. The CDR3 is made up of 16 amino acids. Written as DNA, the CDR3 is TGTGCCAGCAGTCCCCAGAACCCGGGACTGACTTATGGCTACACCTTC. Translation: CASSPQNPGLTYGYTF.

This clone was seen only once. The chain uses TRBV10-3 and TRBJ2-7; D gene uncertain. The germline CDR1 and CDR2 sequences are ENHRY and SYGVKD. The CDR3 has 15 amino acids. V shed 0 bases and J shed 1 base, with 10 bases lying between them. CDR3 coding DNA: TGTGCCATCAGTGAGTCGTTGGGCAAATCCTACGAGCAGTACTTC. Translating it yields CAISESLGKSYEQYF.

This CDR3 reads CASSQTGTGGNYGYTF. DNA of the CDR3: TGTGCCAGCTCACAAACAGGGACAGGGGGCAACTATGGCTACACCTTC. The chain employs TRBV18 and TRBJ1-2, with 12 bases matching TRBD1. The germline V gene has CDR1 KGHSH and CDR2 LQKENI. CDR3 length: 16 amino acids. V was pared by 4 bases and J by 2 bases, with 5 bases of the junction left unmatched. The variable domain in full, with the rest retrieved from reference TRBV18 and TRBJ1-2, is NAGVMQNPRHLVRRRGQEARLRCSPMKGHSHVYWYRQLPEEGLKFMVYLQKENIIDESGMPKERFSAEFPKEGPSILRIQQVVRGDSAAYFCASSQTGTGGNYGYTFGSGTRLTVV.